What follows are 6 T cell receptor beta chains derived from one specimen sequenced in a study of T-cell memory formation after mild COVID-19. TCRdb itself ran the 5' RACE reads through MiXCR, one entry per CDR3 protein. This table has about 400,000 distinct CDR3 sequences, around 22% appearing once. The sample taken for sequencing was PBMCs or a T cell subset sorted from them (not recorded which). The receptor set was obtained from an adult woman who had mild COVID-19 (a few samples of this study predate the infection). Cell type and time point are not known.

The chain combines TRBV5-1 with TRBJ2-2, with 10 nucleotides matching TRBD1. The CDR3 sequence is 15 residues long. Unmatched junction bases numbered 1, after V lost 2 bases and J lost 3 bases. Germline lookup yields CDR1 SGHRS and CDR2 YFSETQ. CDR3 DNA sequence: TGCGCCAGCAGCTTAGACAGGGGGCACACCGGGGAGCTGTTTTTT. Translation: CASSLDRGHTGELFF.

This chain joins TRBV19 and TRBJ2-5, with D perhaps matching TRBD2 (7 bases). This CDR3 is 15 amino acids long. V dropped 4 bases and J dropped 4 bases, with 16 bases sitting between them. The germline V gene has CDR1 LNHDA and CDR2 SQIVND (reference sequence). CDR3 loop: CASSTGWGGIETQYF. The CDR3, as DNA: TGTGCCAGTAGTACCGGTTGGGGGGGCATAGAGACCCAGTACTTC.

This clonotype was detected a few times. The CDR3 region has the DNA TGCAGCGTTGAAGAGACCTGGGATACGCAGTATTTT. This sequence encodes CSVEETWDTQYF. V is TRBV29-1 and J is TRBJ2-3; D is unclear. V lost 0 bases to trimming and J lost 6 bases, with 7 bases between them. Germline assignment: CDR1 SQVTM and CDR2 ANQGSEA. This CDR3 is 12 amino acids long.

The V call is TRBV20-1, the J call TRBJ2-3; TRBD2 aligns across 12 bases. This CDR3 has 16 amino acids. Germline V CDR1 and CDR2: DFQATT, SNEGSKA (reference sequence). The V segment lost 4 bases and the J segment 1 base; nucleotides outside the gene matches: 6. The chain's CDR3 is CSANGLAGKGTDTQYF. The CDR3 DNA reads as TGCAGTGCTAACGGACTAGCGGGGAAGGGCACAGATACGCAGTATTTT.

This chain joins TRBV4-1 and TRBJ2-3, with TRBD2 matching over 11 bases. CDR3 size: 15 residues. V dropped 5 bases and J dropped 4; count of bases not matched to a gene: 5. Per the germline V gene, CDR1 is MGHRA and CDR2 is YSYEKL. In nucleotides, the CDR3 is TGCGCCAGCAGCGAGACTAGCGGGACCGCAGATACGCAGTATTTT. As protein: CASSETSGTADTQYF.

This clonotype was found a few times. The V call is TRBV7-9, the J call TRBJ1-1; D ambiguous. Trimming stripped 1 base from V and 4 bases from J, with 7 bases between. The germline gives CDR1 SEHNR, CDR2 FQNEAQ (reference sequence). CDR3 length equals 13 residues. The CDR3: CASSLGEATEAFF. The CDR3 nucleotides are TGTGCCAGCAGCTTAGGAGAAGCCACTGAAGCTTTCTTT.